The T cell receptor beta chain under discussion was sequenced for a study of shared clonotypes between healthy human individuals. Study-level results: The naive CD4 repertoires of four donors were compared, and roughly 5% of clonotypes were shared. The study generally estimated greater richness for naive than memory subsets. In this cohort, only blood was sampled, and tissue repertoires likely differ.

Looked up from germline, CDR1 is SGHTA and CDR2 is FQGNSA. The ends were cut back, 4 bases at V and 7 bases at J, with 20 bases in the middle. The CDR3 spans 16 residues. In replicate PCRs of sorted subsets, roughly 200 ng DNA, approximately 28,000 T cell genomes, was used. The repertoire was sequenced with immunoSEQ multiplex PCR; TCRdb's copy has only in-frame clones and lacks some. The table records over a million clones, 75% to 80% of them present only once. As to this clone: Its specificity is unknown.

The origin of this receptor is a man between 18 and 29 years old in good health. Some clones in this sample may be carry-over from other donors' samples. V is TRBV7-2 and J is TRBJ2-1, with D perhaps matching TRBD1 or TRBD2 (5 bases each). Sequencing input: memory CD4+ T cells from PBMCs. The subset was: CD45RA-negative fraction. The CDR3 bases are TGTGCCAGCAGCTCAACTCGGGACCTAGGGGATAATGAGCAGTTCTTC. Translated, it gives CASSSTRDLGDNEQFF.